The present T cell receptor beta chain was sequenced within a study of cytomegalovirus exposure and HLA in healthy donors. Points from the study as a whole: Trimming of TCR beta V- and J-genes showed a link, identified in a later analysis, to a missense DCLRE1C variant. Accurate prediction of HLA-A and HLA-B alleles (for most subjects) was reportedly achieved from TCR beta sequences. Some V segments, including TRBV6-2 and TRBV6-3, were excluded as indistinguishable. Most likely, a cluster of highly shared sequence variants arose as a sequencing artifact.

PCR employed 60 Vbeta and 13 Jbeta primers. Some clones are missing from TCRdb's copy, which holds only in-frame ones; the method was immunoSEQ multiplex PCR. The sample comprises about 160,000 clones, 75% to 90% of which are singletons, and approximately 2% rests with the top ten. Comment on this clone: The antigen is undetermined.

Germline V gene data show CDR1 as PRHDT and CDR2 as FYEKMQ (reference sequence). CDR3 length equals 14 residues. Trimming took off 5 bases at V and 5 bases at J, with 15 bases between the two ends. The receptor comes from a woman aged 18 to 35 in good health and CMV-seronegative. Source material: PBMCs. This rearrangement joins TRBV13 to TRBJ1-1; D gene ambiguous. CDR3 loop: CASSAGSGNTEAFF. The CDR3 DNA reads as TGTGCCAGCAGCGCGGGATCTGGGAATACTGAAGCTTTCTTT.